The TCR beta chain under discussion was sequenced for a study of Graves' ophthalmopathy and Graves' hyperthyroidism. Study context: Specimen type is peripheral blood, obtained at initial diagnosis before any treatment. Notes on the study in general: Most expanded clonotypes in thyroid above 0.001 frequency also showed up in blood.

This CDR3 comprises 15 residues. The V end was cut by 3 bases, the J end by 5 bases, with 17 bases between. Germline V gene data show CDR1 as SGDLS and CDR2 as YYNGEE. Amplification targeted the TCR beta CDR3 regions, with RNA transcripts as the source material. RT-PCR with HTBI primers came first, then second-round multiplex PCR. TCRdb recomputed calls from the multiplex PCR reads with MiXCR, one row per CDR3 protein. The table shows about 400,000 distinct CDR3 sequences, with under 25% occurring only once. Ten or more counts support this clonotype. Its antigen is unknown. The hyperthyroidism patients, aged 18 to 65, had been newly diagnosed, with under 2 months' duration. Someone took the PBMCs out of approximately 9.2 ml of fresh peripheral blood.

The sequenced sample was peripheral blood. The clonotype was recovered from a woman aged 18 to 35 with stable Graves' hyperthyroidism. V is TRBV9 and J is TRBJ2-5, with D possibly TRBD1 on 5 matching bases. The CDR3 here is CASSASRTAGETQYF. The CDR3 DNA sequence: TGTGCCAGCAGCGCAAGCAGGACCGCAGGGGAGACCCAGTACTTC.